The rows below give T cell receptor beta chains drawn from one sample of a study of beta chain features in type 1 diabetes. The table came from immunoSEQ multiplex PCR; TCRdb's copy has only in-frame clones and leaves some out. The table includes roughly 150,000 clones, 8.5% to 14% detected once. Sequenced material: central memory CD4+ T cells from blood. Receptors were obtained from a man between 18 and 35 years old in good health. Both conserved end residues are part of each CDR3. The D gene is left open where the match is weak. Where a row states a size, it is once, few, many or the class of an expanded clone; other rows omit it.

V	size	length	D	J	DNA	CDR3
TRBV13	.	15	TRBD1	TRBJ1-6	TGTGCCAGGAGCCTGGGGACAGCCGTGAATTCACCCCTCCACTTT	CARSLGTAVNSPLHF
TRBV11-2	few	13	.	TRBJ2-3	TGTGCCAGCAGCTTAAACGAGGGGGATACGCAGTATTTT	CASSLNEGDTQYF
TRBV29-1	.	12	.	TRBJ2-3	TGCAGCGTTGACTTCAGGGGAGATACGCAGTATTTT	CSVDFRGDTQYF
TRBV10-3	.	12	.	TRBJ2-7	TGTGCCATCAGTGTTGAGCCCTACGAGCAGTACTTC	CAISVEPYEQYF
TRBV6-5	.	15	.	TRBJ2-7	TGTGCCAGCAGTACCTTCACGGGAGCGTCCTACGAGCAGTACTTC	CASSTFTGASYEQYF
TRBV30	.	12	.	TRBJ1-5	TGTGCCTGGAGGGTCGGGTCTGAGCCCCAGCATTTT	CAWRVGSEPQHF
TRBV6-5	.	15	.	TRBJ2-5	TGTGCCAGCAGCCATAGCGCGGGGGCTGGGGAGACCCAGTACTTC	CASSHSAGAGETQYF
TRBV7-2	few	13	.	TRBJ1-2	TGTGCCAGCAGTATGTCGCGCGACTATGGCTACACCTTC	CASSMSRDYGYTF
TRBV7-9	many	15	.	TRBJ1-2	TGTGCCAGCAGCCCCGAGGGACGGAATAACTATGGCTACACCTTC	CASSPEGRNNYGYTF
TRBV9	few	15	.	TRBJ2-3	TGTGCCAGCAGCGTAGCCGGAATCCACACAGATACGCAGTATTTT	CASSVAGIHTDTQYF